The rows below give T cell receptor beta chains drawn from one sample of a study of blood T cell repertoires in COVID-19. The repertoire was sequenced with immunoSEQ multiplex PCR; TCRdb's copy has only in-frame clones and lacks some. The table has about 210,000 clones, about four fifths seen once. The sample comprised peripheral blood. Receptor source: a woman between 40 and 50 years old with acute or convalescent COVID-19. The CDR3 runs from the conserved cysteine through the conserved F or W. The D gene is left open where the match is weak. A row's size may be missing; if present it is once, few, many or a size class.

j_call | d_call | v_call | clone_size | cdr3_nt | cdr3_aa
TRBJ1-5 | . | TRBV6-6 | . | TGTGCCACCGCGTCGCGTGGCAATCAGCCCCAGCATTTT | CATASRGNQPQHF
TRBJ2-7 | TRBD1 | TRBV28 | once | TGTGCCAGCAGTTCCCCTCGGGACAGGGGATACGAGCAGTGCTTC | CASSSPRDRGYEQCF
TRBJ2-1 | TRBD2 | TRBV19 | . | TGTGCCAGTAGTGGTCTAGCGGGAGGCAGAAATGAGCAGTTCTTC | CASSGLAGGRNEQFF
TRBJ1-2 | TRBD1 | TRBV7-2 | . | TGTGCCAGCAGCTCTGGAGGGGGCGCCGGGTATGGCTACACCTTC | CASSSGGGAGYGYTF
TRBJ2-3 | . | TRBV5-1 | . | TGCGCCAGCAGCTTGGGTCACACAGATACGCAGTATTTT | CASSLGHTDTQYF
TRBJ1-1 | TRBD1 | TRBV19 | . | TGTGCCAGTAGGGGGACAGGGAACACTGAAGCTTTCTTT | CASRGTGNTEAFF
TRBJ2-7 | TRBD2 | TRBV27 | . | TGTGCCAGCAGACGCGGGGGGACTCCCACTCACGAGCAGTACTTC | CASRRGGTPTHEQYF
TRBJ1-6 | TRBD1 | TRBV2 | . | TGTGCCAGCAGTTGGGACAGAAGCTCCTATAATTCACCCCTCCACTTT | CASSWDRSSYNSPLHF
TRBJ1-1 | . | TRBV9 | . | TGTGCCAGCAGCGTAGCGGTCAAGAACACTGAAGCTTTCTTT | CASSVAVKNTEAFF
TRBJ1-2 | . | TRBV27 | . | TGTGCCAGCAGAGCAGGGCTGCGCGGCTACACCTTC | CASRAGLRGYTF
TRBJ2-6 | . | TRBV7-9 | . | TGTGCCAGCAGCCGGCCGACTGGCGGGACGGTCTCTGGGGCCAACGTCCTGACTTTC | CASSRPTGGTVSGANVLTF
TRBJ1-1 | . | TRBV13 | . | TGTGCCAGCAGTATGGGGCGAGACACTGAAGCTTTCTTT | CASSMGRDTEAFF
TRBJ2-7 | TRBD2 | TRBV5-8 | . | TGTGCCAGCACCCCAGGGGCGGGAGGCTCCTACGAGCAGTACTTC | CASTPGAGGSYEQYF
TRBJ1-5 | TRBD1 | TRBV6-2/TRBV6-3 | . | TGTGCCAGCAGTCCCCGATCTGGACAGGGCAGACAGCCCCAGCATTTT | CASSPRSGQGRQPQHF
TRBJ2-3 | TRBD2 | TRBV6-2/TRBV6-3 | . | TGTGCCAGCAGTTACTCGGTTAGCGGGATCCCGGATACGCAGTATTTT | CASSYSVSGIPDTQYF
TRBJ2-1 | TRBD1 | TRBV5-1 | . | TGCGCCAGCAGCTACGACAGGGTGCGAGATGAGCAGTTCTTC | CASSYDRVRDEQFF
TRBJ1-5 | . | TRBV5-4 | . | TGTGCCAGCAGCTGGGAGGGGGGACCCCAGCATTTT | CASSWEGGPQHF
TRBJ1-5 | . | TRBV6-5 | . | TGTGCCAGCAGTCCCTTCATAGAGAATCAGCCCCAGCATTTT | CASSPFIENQPQHF
TRBJ1-5 | TRBD1 | TRBV30 | . | TGTGCCTGGAGTGTGGGGGGACAGGGCGATCAGCCCCAGCATTTT | CAWSVGGQGDQPQHF
TRBJ1-1 | . | TRBV18 | . | TGTGCCAGCTCACCGAGACAGGCCACTGAAGCTTTCTTT | CASSPRQATEAFF
TRBJ1-1 | . | TRBV11-3 | few | TGTGCCAGCAGCTTAAACAGCTGGAACACTGAAGCTTTCTTT | CASSLNSWNTEAFF
TRBJ2-1 | TRBD1 | TRBV7-9 | . | TGTGCCAGCAGCGTACAGACAGGGGGGGCCAACAATGAGCAGTTCTTC | CASSVQTGGANNEQFF
TRBJ2-2 | . | TRBV11-2 | . | TGTGCCAGCAGCTCAAGACTAGGGCAGACGAACACCGGGGAGCTGTTTTTT | CASSSRLGQTNTGELFF
TRBJ2-7 | TRBD2 | TRBV6-5 | . | TGTGCCAGCGATATGATGGGAGGGAGGTACGAGCAGTACTTC | CASDMMGGRYEQYF
TRBJ2-5 | . | TRBV6-5 | . | TGTGCCAGCAGTCCAAACTGGGCACAAGAGACCCAGTACTTC | CASSPNWAQETQYF
TRBJ1-5 | TRBD1 | TRBV5-1 | . | TGCGCCAGCAGTAAACAGGGGGCAGGTCAGCCCCAGCATTTT | CASSKQGAGQPQHF
TRBJ2-5 | TRBD2 | TRBV2 | . | TGTGCCAGCAGCGCGCTGACCTCTCTAGCGGGAAGCCAAGAGACCCAGTACTTC | CASSALTSLAGSQETQYF
TRBJ1-6 | . | TRBV7-6 | few | TGTGCCAGCAGCTATTCGTCCACGAGTTCACCCCTCCACTTT | CASSYSSTSSPLHF
TRBJ2-7 | . | TRBV30 | . | TGTGCCTGGAGCCTTACACAGGGAAGGGTCGAGCAGTACTTC | CAWSLTQGRVEQYF
TRBJ1-4 | TRBD1 | TRBV3-1/TRBV3-2 | . | TGTGCCAGCAGCCTCGTGGGGGACAGGGTTAATGAAAAACTGTTTTTT | CASSLVGDRVNEKLFF
TRBJ1-2 | . | TRBV30 | . | TGTGCCTGGAGTGTAGCTGGGGGCGCGGGTCTATATGGCTACACCTTC | CAWSVAGGAGLYGYTF
TRBJ1-2 | TRBD1 | TRBV5-8 | . | TGTGCCAGCAGCTTGCCGGGACAGGGGGTCTATGGCTACACCTTC | CASSLPGQGVYGYTF
TRBJ2-1 | . | TRBV18 | few | TGTGCCAGCTTGCGCGGGGATGAGCAGTTCTTC | CASLRGDEQFF
TRBJ2-3 | . | TRBV6-5 | . | TGTGCCAGCAGTAGACTAGGGGGGGAGGGTACGCAGTATTTT | CASSRLGGEGTQYF
TRBJ2-7 | . | TRBV4-1 | . | TGCGCCAGCAGTGGGGGGGCGGGAGCCTACGAGCAGTACTTC | CASSGGAGAYEQYF
TRBJ1-1 | . | TRBV6-2/TRBV6-3 | . | TGTGCCAGCAGCCGCGGACAGACAGCTTTCTTT | CASSRGQTAFF
TRBJ1-5 | . | TRBV6-6 | once | TGTGCCAGCTCGGGGGGCAATCAGCCCCAGCATTTT | CASSGGNQPQHF
TRBJ1-2 | . | TRBV21-1 | . | TGTGCCAGCAGCTTCCGGACAGGGAAAGGCTCTAACTATGGCTACACCTTC | CASSFRTGKGSNYGYTF
TRBJ2-5 | . | TRBV2 | . | TGTGCCAGCAGTGAGGAACAGGCCCTGCCGTGGACCCAGTACTTC | CASSEEQALPWTQYF
TRBJ1-2 | TRBD1 | TRBV4-3 | . | TGCGCCAGCAGCCTCTTCGGACAGGGTGGGGAAGGCTACACCTTC | CASSLFGQGGEGYTF
TRBJ1-6 | TRBD1 | TRBV30 | few | TGTGCCTGGATAAAGGACAGGGTTGAGAATTCACCCCTCCACTTT | CAWIKDRVENSPLHF
TRBJ2-7 | TRBD1 | TRBV2 | . | TGTGCCAGCAGCCAGGACAGGGGATTCTCCTACGAGCAGTACTTC | CASSQDRGFSYEQYF
TRBJ1-1 | . | TRBV20-1 | . | TGCAGTGCTCGGCCAGGGGCTGAAGCTTTCTTT | CSARPGAEAFF
TRBJ2-7 | . | TRBV11-2 | . | TGTGCCAGCAGCTTAGAGGCGGGCCAAACCTACGAGCAGTACTTC | CASSLEAGQTYEQYF
TRBJ2-2 | TRBD1 | TRBV7-6 | few | TGTGCCAGCAGCTTAGCGGGGGGACAGGCCCCCGGGGAGCTGTTTTTT | CASSLAGGQAPGELFF
TRBJ2-3 | TRBD2 | TRBV27 | . | TGTGCCAGCAGTTTAGCAAGACTAGCGGGAAAGACAGATACGCAGTATTTT | CASSLARLAGKTDTQYF
TRBJ2-1 | TRBD1 | TRBV6-1 | . | TGTGCCAGCAGTGACCCAGGGGGCCCGGCGGGCAATGAGCAGTTCTTC | CASSDPGGPAGNEQFF
TRBJ2-3 | . | TRBV30 | . | TGTGCCTGGAGAAAGACAGTGGCCTTCTCGGATACGCAGTATTTT | CAWRKTVAFSDTQYF
TRBJ2-7 | TRBD2 | TRBV9 | . | TGTGCCAGCAGCGCCGCGGGGGGGGCCTACGAGCAGTACTTC | CASSAAGGAYEQYF
TRBJ1-2 | TRBD1 | TRBV6-5 | . | TGTGCCAGCAGTTACTCCAGGACAGGTTCCAACTATGGCTACACCTTC | CASSYSRTGSNYGYTF
TRBJ2-7 | TRBD2 | TRBV4-3 | . | TGCGCCAGCAGCCAAACCCTAGCGGGAGTCTACGAGCAGTACTTC | CASSQTLAGVYEQYF
TRBJ2-7 | . | TRBV19 | few | TGTGCCAGTAGGCGATCAGGGGACAACGAGCAGTACTTC | CASRRSGDNEQYF
TRBJ2-7 | . | TRBV30 | . | TGTGCCTGGAGTTTAGCAGGTGCAGGGCTGTACGAGCAGTACTTC | CAWSLAGAGLYEQYF
TRBJ2-1 | . | TRBV4-1 | . | TGCGCCAGCAGCCGAGACCGGGACTCGGGTCTGCGGCAGTTCTTC | CASSRDRDSGLRQFF